A single sample is the source of the 4 T cell receptor beta chains below, sequenced in a study of CD4 T cell repertoires in COVID-19. The memory T cells were sequenced right after ex vivo isolation, without culture. TCRdb's copy holds only in-frame clones and misses some; the assay was immunoSEQ multiplex PCR. The sample records tens of thousands of clones, roughly 91% being singletons. The sample consisted of central memory CD4+ T cells from blood, taken before the COVID-19 pandemic. These receptors were collected from a human donor who had COVID-19.

V is TRBV10-2 and J is TRBJ2-3; 9 positions agree with TRBD2. Per the germline V gene, CDR1 is WSHSY and CDR2 is SAAADI. The CDR3 is made up of 16 amino acids. With V trimmed by 5 bases and J by 3 bases, 9 bases remained unmatched. The DNA for the CDR3 is TGCGCCAGCAGTCTGCGGGAGGGGGGCGCAACAGATACGCAGTATTTT. Amino acid sequence: CASSLREGGATDTQYF.

The chain employs TRBV5-1 and TRBJ2-2; maybe TRBD2 (5 bases). The CDR3 has 15 amino acids. V was pared by 6 bases and J by 4 bases, with 16 bases between. Germline CDR1 is SGHRS and CDR2 is YFSETQ. The CDR3 nucleotides read TGCGCCAGCATTAAGGAGGTTGCGGGCACCGGGGAGCTGTTTTTT. Its protein product is CASIKEVAGTGELFF.

This clone was found once. The CDR3 nucleotides read TGTGCCAGCAGTTTAAGTAGGGGGTGGAACACTGAAGCTTTCTTT. It encodes CASSLSRGWNTEAFF. The chain couples TRBV28 to TRBJ1-1, with a possible D match to TRBD1 (6 bases). Germline CDR1 MDHEN, CDR2 SYDVKM. Trimming removed 2 bases at V and 1 base at J, with 11 bases between. The CDR3 extends over 15 amino acids.

This sequence joins TRBV30 and TRBJ2-5; 8 bases agree with TRBD1. The CDR3 runs to 14 residues. Germline-derived CDR1 and CDR2 are GTSNPN and SVGIG (reference sequence). The ends lost 6 bases at V and 4 bases at J; junction bases unmatched: 10. The CDR3 region has the DNA TGTGCCTGCAGAAGGACAGGGCGGCGAGAGACCCAGTACTTC. As protein: CACRRTGRRETQYF.